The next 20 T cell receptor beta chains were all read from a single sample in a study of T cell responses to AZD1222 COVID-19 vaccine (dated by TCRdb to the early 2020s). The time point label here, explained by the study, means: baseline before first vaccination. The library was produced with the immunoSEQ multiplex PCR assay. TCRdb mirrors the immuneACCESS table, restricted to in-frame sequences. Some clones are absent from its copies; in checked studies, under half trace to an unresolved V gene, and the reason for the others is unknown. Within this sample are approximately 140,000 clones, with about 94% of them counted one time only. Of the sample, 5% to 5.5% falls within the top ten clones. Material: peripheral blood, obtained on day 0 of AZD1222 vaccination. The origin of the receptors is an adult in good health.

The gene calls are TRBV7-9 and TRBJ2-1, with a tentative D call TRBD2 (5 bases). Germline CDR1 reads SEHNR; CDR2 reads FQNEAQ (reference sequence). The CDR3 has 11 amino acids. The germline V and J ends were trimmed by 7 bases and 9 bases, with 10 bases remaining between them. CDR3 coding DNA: TGTGCCAGCACCCTACGGGGTGAGCAGTTCTTC. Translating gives CASTLRGEQFF.

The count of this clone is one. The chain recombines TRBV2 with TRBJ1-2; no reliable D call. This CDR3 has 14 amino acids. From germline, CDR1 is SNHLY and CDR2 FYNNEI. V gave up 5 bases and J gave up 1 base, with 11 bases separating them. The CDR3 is CASSSLRINYGYTF. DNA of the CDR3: TGTGCCAGCAGTTCTTTAAGGATTAACTATGGCTACACCTTC. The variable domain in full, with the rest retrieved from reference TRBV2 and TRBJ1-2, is EPEVTQTPSHQVTQMGQEVILRCVPISNHLYFYWYRQILGQKVEFLVSFYNNEISEKSEIFDDQFSVERPDGSNFTLKIRSTKLEDSAMYFCASSSLRINYGYTFGSGTRLTVV.

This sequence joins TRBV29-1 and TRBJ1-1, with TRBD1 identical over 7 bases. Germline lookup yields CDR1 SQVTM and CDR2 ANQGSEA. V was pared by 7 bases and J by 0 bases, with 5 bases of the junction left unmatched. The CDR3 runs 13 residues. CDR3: CSAGQAMNTEAFF. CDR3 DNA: TGCAGCGCTGGACAGGCGATGAACACTGAAGCTTTCTTT.

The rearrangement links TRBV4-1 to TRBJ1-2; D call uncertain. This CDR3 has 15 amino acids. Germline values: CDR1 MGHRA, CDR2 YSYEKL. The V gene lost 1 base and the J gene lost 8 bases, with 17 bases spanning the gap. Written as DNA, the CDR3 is TGCGCCAGCAGCCAAGGCTCCGGATTCTCTATGGGCTACACCTTC. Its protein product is CASSQGSGFSMGYTF.

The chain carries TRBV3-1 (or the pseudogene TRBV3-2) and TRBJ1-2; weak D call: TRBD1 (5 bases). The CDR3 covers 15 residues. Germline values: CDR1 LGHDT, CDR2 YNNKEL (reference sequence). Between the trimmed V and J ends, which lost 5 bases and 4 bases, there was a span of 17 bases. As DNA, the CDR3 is TGTGCCAGCAGCAACCCCAGGTGGGACGGCTATGGCTACACCTTC. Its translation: CASSNPRWDGYGYTF.

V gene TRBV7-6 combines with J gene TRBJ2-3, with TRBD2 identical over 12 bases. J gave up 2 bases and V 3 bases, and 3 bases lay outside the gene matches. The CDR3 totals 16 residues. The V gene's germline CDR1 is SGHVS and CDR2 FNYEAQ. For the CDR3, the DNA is TGTGCCAGCAGCTTGCTAGCGGGGGGGGCCACAGATACGCAGTATTTT. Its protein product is CASSLLAGGATDTQYF.

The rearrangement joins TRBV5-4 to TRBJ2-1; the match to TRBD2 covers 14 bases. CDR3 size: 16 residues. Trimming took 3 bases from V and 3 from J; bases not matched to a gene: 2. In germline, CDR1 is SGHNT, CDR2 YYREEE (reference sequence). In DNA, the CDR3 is TGTGCCAGCAGCTCGGGACTAGCGGGGGTCTACAATGAGCAGTTCTTC. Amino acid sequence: CASSSGLAGVYNEQFF.

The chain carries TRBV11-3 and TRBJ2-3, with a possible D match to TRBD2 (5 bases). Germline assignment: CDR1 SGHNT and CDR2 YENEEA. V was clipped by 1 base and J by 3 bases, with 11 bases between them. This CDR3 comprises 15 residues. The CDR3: CASSLGARETDTQYF. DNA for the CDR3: TGTGCCAGCAGCTTAGGGGCTAGGGAGACAGATACGCAGTATTTT.

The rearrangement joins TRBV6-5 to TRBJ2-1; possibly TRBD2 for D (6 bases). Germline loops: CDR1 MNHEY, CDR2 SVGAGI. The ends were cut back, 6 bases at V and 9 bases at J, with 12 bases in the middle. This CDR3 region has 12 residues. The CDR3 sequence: CASRRRAGEQFF. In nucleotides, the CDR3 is TGTGCCAGCAGACGACGAGCGGGTGAGCAGTTCTTC.

The CDR3 spells CASSLSGNTIYF. DNA of the CDR3: TGTGCCAGCAGCTTGTCCGGAAACACCATATATTTT. The chain uses TRBV11-3 and TRBJ1-3, with D unclear. Germline V gene sequence: CDR1 SGHNT, CDR2 YENEEA. This CDR3 region has 12 residues. Trimming took off 3 bases at V and 4 bases at J, with 4 bases between the two ends. The entire variable domain, with the rest obtained from reference TRBV11-3 and TRBJ1-3, is as follows: EAGVVQSPRYKIIEKKQPVAFWCNPISGHNTLYWYLQNLGQGPELLIRYENEEAVDDSQLPKDRFSAERLKGVDSTLKIQPAELGDSAVYLCASSLSGNTIYFGEGSWLTVV.

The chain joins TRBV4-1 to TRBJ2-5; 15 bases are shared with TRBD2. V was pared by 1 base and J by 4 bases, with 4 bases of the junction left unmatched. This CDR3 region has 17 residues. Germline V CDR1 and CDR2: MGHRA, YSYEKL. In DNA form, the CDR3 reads TGCGCCAGCAGCCAAGGGACTAGCGGGGGGGAAGTAGAGACCCAGTACTTC. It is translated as CASSQGTSGGEVETQYF.

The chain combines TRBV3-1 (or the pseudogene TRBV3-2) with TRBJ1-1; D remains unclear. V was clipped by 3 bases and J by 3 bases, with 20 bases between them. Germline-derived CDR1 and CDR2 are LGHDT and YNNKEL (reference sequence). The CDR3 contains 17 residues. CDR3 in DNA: TGTGCCAGCAGCCATTTCGGGTCCGGTGGGAAGTACACTGAAGCTTTCTTT. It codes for CASSHFGSGGKYTEAFF.

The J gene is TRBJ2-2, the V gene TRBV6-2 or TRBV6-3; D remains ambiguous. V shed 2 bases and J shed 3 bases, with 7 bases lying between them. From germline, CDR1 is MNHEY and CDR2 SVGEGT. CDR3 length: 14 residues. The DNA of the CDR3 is TGTGCCAGCAGTTACGGGCTTTACACCGGGGAGCTGTTTTTT. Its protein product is CASSYGLYTGELFF.

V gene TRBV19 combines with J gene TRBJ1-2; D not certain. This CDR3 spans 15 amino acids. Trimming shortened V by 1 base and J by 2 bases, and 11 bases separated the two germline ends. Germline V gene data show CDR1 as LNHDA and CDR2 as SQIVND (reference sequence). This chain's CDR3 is CASSIAGRNNYGYTF. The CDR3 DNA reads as TGTGCCAGTAGTATAGCAGGCAGGAACAACTATGGCTACACCTTC.

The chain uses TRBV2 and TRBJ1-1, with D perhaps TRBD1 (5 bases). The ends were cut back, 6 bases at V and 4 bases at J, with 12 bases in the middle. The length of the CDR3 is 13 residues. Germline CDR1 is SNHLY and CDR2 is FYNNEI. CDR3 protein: CASRPQGFTEAFF. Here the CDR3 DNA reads TGTGCCAGCAGGCCCCAGGGCTTCACTGAAGCTTTCTTT.

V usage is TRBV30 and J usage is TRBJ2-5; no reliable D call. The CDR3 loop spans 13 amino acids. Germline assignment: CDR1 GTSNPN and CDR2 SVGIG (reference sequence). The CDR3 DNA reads TGTGCGCACAGTGTTGGCGGCCTTACGACCCAGTACTTC. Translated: CAHSVGGLTTQYF.

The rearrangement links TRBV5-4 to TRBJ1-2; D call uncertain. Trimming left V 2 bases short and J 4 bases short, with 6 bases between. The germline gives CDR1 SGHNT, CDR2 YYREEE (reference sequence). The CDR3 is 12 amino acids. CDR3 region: CASSFGTYGYTF. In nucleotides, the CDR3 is TGTGCCAGCAGCTTTGGCACCTATGGCTACACCTTC.

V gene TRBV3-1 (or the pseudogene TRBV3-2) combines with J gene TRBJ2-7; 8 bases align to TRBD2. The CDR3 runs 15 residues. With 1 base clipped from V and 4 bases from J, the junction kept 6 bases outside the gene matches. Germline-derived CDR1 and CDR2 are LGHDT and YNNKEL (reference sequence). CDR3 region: CASSQGRGGHYEQYF. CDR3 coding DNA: TGTGCCAGCAGCCAAGGTCGGGGGGGTCATTACGAGCAGTACTTC.

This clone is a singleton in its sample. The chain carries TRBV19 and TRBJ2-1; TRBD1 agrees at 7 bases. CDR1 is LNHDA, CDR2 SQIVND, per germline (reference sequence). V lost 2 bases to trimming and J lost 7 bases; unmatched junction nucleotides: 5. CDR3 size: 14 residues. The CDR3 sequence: CASSIQGVGNEQFF. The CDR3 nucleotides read TGTGCCAGTAGTATACAGGGGGTTGGAAATGAGCAGTTCTTC.

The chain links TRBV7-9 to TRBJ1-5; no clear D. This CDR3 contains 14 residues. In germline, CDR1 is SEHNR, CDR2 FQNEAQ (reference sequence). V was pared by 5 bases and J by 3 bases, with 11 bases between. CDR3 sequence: CASSAGRDNQPQHF. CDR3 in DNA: TGTGCCAGCAGCGCGGGGAGGGACAATCAGCCCCAGCATTTT.